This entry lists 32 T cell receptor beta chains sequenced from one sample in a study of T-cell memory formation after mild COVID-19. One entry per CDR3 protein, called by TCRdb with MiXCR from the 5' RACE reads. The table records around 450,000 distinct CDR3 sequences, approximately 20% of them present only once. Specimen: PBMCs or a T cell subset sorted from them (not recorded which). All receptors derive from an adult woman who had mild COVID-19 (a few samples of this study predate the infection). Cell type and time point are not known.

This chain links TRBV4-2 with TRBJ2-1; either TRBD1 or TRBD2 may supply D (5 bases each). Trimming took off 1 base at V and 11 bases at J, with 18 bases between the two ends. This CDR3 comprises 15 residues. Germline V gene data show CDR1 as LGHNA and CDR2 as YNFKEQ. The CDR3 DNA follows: TGTGCCAGCAGCCAAGGAGGCTGGGACGATCAACAGCAGTTCTTC. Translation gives CASSQGGWDDQQQFF.

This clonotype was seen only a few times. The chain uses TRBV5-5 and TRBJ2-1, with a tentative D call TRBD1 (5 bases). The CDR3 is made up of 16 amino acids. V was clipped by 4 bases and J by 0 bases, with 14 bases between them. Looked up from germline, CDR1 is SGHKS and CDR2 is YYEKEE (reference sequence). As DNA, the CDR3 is TGTGCCAGCAGCAGAGAAGGGGTGAGCTCCTACAATGAGCAGTTCTTC. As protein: CASSREGVSSYNEQFF.

CDR3 DNA sequence: TGTGCCACCAGCAGAGATGGCAGGGGGCGCGAGCAGTACTTC. As protein: CATSRDGRGREQYF. The V call is TRBV15, the J call TRBJ2-7; TRBD1 agrees at 8 bases. The trim removed 0 bases at V and 6 bases at J, leaving 4 bases unmatched. Germline-derived CDR1 and CDR2 are LNHNV and YYDKDF (reference sequence). This CDR3 spans 14 amino acids.

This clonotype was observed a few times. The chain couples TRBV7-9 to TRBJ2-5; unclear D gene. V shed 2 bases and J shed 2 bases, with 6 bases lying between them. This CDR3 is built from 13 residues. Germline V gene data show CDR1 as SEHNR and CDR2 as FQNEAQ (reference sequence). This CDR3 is CASSLTEQETQYF. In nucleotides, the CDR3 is TGTGCCAGCAGCTTAACGGAACAAGAGACCCAGTACTTC.

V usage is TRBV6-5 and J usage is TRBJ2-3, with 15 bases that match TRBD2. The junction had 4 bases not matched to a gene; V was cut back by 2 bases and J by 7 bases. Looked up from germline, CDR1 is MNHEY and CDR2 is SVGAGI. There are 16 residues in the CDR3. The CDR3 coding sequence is TGTGCCAGCAGTTACCCGGGGACTAGCGGGGGGAATACGCAGTATTTT. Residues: CASSYPGTSGGNTQYF.

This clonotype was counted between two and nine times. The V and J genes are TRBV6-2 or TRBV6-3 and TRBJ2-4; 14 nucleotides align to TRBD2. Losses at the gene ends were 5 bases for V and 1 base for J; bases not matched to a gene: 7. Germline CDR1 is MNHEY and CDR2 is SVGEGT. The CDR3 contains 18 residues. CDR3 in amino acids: CASSPLGLAGEAKNIQYF. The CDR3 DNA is TGTGCCAGCAGTCCGCTGGGACTAGCGGGAGAGGCCAAAAACATTCAGTACTTC.

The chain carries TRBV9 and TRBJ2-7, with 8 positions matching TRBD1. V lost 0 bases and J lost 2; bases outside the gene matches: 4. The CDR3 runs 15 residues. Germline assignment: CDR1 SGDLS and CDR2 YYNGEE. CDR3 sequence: CASSVGQGATYEQYF. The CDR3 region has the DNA TGTGCCAGCAGCGTAGGGCAGGGGGCGACCTACGAGCAGTACTTC.

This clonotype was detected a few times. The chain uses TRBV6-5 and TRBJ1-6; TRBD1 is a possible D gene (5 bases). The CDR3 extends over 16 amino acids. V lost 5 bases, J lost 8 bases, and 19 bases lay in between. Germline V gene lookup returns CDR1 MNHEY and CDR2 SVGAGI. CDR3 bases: TGTGCCAGCAGTGCCCTAGGTGGACTGGGGCATTCACCCCTCCACTTT. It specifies CASSALGGLGHSPLHF.

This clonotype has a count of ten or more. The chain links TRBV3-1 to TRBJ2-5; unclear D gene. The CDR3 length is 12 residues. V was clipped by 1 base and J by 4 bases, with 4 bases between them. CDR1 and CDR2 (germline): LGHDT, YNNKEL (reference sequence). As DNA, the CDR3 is TGTGCCAGCAGCCAAGTCGGAGAGACCCAGTACTTC. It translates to CASSQVGETQYF.

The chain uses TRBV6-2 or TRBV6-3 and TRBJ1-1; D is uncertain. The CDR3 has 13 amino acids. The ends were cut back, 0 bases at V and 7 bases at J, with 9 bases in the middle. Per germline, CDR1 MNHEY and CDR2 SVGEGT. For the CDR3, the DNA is TGTGCCAGCAGTTACTCGACCAGGAGTGAAGCTTTCTTT. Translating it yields CASSYSTRSEAFF.

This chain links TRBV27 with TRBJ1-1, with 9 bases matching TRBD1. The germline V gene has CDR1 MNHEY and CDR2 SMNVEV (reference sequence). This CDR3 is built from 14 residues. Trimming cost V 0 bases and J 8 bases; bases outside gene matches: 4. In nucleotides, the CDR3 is TGTGCCAGCAGTTTATCGCGACAGGGGGGAGAAGCTTTCTTT. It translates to CASSLSRQGGEAFF.

The CDR3: CASNSGRYNEQFF. CDR3 DNA sequence: TGTGCCAGCAATAGCGGGAGGTACAATGAGCAGTTCTTC. The chain links TRBV6-2 or TRBV6-3 to TRBJ2-1; 10 bases are shared with TRBD2. V was pared by 7 bases and J by 4 bases, with 1 base of the junction left unmatched. CDR3 size: 13 residues. Per the germline V gene, CDR1 is MNHEY and CDR2 is SVGEGT.

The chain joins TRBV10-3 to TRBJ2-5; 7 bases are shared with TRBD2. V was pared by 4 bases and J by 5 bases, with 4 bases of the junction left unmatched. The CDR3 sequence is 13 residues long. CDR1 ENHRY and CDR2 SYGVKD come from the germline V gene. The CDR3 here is CAISAREVETQYF. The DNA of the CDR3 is TGTGCCATCAGTGCTCGGGAGGTGGAGACCCAGTACTTC.

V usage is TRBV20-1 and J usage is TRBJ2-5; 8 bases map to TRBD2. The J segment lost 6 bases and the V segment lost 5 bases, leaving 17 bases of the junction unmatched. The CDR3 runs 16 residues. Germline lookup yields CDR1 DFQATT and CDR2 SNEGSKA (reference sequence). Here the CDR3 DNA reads TGCAGTGCTCTTAGGGACCGCCGGACTAGCCAGCAGACCCAGTACTTC. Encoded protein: CSALRDRRTSQQTQYF.

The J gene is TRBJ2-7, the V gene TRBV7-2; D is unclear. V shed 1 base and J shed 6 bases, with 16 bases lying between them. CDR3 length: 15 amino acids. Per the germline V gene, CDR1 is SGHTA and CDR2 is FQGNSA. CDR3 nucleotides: TGTGCCAGCAGCTTAGGGTTCTACCCCCACTCCGAGCAGTACTTC. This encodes CASSLGFYPHSEQYF.

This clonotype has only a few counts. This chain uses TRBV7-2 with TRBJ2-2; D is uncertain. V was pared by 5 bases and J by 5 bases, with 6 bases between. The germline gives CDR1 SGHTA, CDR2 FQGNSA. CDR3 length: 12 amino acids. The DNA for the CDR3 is TGTGCCAGCAGCACACTTACCGGGGAGCTGTTTTTT. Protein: CASSTLTGELFF.

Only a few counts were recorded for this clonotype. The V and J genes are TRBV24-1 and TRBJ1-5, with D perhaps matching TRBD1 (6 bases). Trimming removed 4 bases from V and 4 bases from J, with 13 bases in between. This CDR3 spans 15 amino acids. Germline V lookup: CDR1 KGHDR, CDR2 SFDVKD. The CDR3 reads CATSETGLGNQPQHF. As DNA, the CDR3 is TGTGCCACCAGTGAAACAGGGCTGGGGAATCAGCCCCAGCATTTT.

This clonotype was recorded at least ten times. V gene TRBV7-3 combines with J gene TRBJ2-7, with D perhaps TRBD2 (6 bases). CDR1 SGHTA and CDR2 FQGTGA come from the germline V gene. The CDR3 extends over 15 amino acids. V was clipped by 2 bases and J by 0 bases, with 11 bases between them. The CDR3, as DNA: TGTGCCAGCAGCTTATTAGCGGAAAGCTCCTACGAGCAGTACTTC. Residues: CASSLLAESSYEQYF.

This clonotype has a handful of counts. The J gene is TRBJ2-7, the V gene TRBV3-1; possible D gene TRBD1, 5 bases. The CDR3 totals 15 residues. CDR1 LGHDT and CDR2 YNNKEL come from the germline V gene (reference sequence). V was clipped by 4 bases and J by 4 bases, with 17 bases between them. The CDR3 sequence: CASSPTLQVPYEQYF. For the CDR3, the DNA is TGTGCCAGCAGCCCAACCCTACAGGTTCCGTACGAGCAGTACTTC.

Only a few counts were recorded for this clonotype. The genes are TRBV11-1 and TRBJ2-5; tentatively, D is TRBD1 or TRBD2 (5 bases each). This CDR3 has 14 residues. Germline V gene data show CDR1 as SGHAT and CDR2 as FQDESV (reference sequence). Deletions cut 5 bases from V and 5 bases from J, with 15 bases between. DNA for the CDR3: TGTGCCAGCAGCGTCGGACAAATAGCGGAGACCCAGTACTTC. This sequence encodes CASSVGQIAETQYF.

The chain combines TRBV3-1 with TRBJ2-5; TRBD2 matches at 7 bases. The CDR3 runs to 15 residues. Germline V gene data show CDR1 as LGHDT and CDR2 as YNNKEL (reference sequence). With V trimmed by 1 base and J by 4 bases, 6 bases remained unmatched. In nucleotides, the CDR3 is TGTGCCAGCAGCCAAGCGCTATTAGCGGGAGAGACCCAGTACTTC. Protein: CASSQALLAGETQYF.

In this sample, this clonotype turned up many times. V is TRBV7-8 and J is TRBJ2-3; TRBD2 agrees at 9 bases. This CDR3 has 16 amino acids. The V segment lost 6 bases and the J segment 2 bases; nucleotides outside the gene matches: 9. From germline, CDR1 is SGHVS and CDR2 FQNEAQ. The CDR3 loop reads CASSPLSGGNTDTQYF. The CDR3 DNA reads TGTGCCAGCAGTCCCCTGAGCGGGGGGAACACAGATACGCAGTATTTT.

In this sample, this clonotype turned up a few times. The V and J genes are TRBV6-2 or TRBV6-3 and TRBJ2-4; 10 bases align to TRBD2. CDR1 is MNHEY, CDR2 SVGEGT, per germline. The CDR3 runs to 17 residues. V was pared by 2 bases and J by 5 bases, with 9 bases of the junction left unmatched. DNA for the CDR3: TGTGCCAGCAGTTACACAACGGGACTAGCGCACGAAAACATTCAGTACTTC. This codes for CASSYTTGLAHENIQYF.

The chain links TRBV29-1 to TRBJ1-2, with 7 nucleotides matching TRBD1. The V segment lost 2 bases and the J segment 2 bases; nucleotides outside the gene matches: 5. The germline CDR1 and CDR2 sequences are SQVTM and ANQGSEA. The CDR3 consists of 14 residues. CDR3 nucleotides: TGCAGCGTTGAACAGGGGGAGACAAACTATGGCTACACCTTC. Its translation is CSVEQGETNYGYTF.

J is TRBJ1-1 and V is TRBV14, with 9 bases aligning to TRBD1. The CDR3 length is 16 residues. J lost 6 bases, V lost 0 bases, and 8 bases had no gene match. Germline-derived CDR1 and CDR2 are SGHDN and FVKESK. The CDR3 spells CASSQDRYRGRSEAFF. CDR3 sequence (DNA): TGTGCCAGCAGCCAAGATAGGTACAGGGGGCGGTCTGAAGCTTTCTTT.

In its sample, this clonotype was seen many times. CDR3 bases: TGTGCCAGCAGTTACAGCAATGAGCAGTTCTTC. Protein: CASSYSNEQFF. The chain uses TRBV6-5 and TRBJ2-1; D unresolved. Germline V gives CDR1 MNHEY, CDR2 SVGAGI. The CDR3 has 11 amino acids. V lost 2 bases, J lost 6 bases, and 2 bases lay in between.

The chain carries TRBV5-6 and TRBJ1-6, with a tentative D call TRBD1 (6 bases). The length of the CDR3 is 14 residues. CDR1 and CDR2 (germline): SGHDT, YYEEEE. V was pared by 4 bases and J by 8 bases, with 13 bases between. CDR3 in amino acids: CASSPQGSDSPLHF. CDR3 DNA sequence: TGTGCCAGCAGCCCGCAGGGGTCTGATTCACCCCTCCACTTT.

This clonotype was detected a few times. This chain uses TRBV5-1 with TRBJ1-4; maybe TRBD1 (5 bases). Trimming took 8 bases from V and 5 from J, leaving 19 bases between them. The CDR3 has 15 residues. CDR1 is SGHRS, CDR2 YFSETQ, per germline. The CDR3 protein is CASTAGEGLNEKLFF. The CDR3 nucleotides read TGCGCCAGTACAGCGGGGGAAGGCCTCAATGAAAAACTGTTTTTT. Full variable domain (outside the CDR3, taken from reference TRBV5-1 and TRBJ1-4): KAGVTQTPRYLIKTRGQQVTLSCSPISGHRSVSWYQQTPGQGLQFLFEYFSETQRNKGNFPGRFSGRQFSNSRSEMNVSTLELGDSALYLCASTAGEGLNEKLFFGSGTQLSVL.

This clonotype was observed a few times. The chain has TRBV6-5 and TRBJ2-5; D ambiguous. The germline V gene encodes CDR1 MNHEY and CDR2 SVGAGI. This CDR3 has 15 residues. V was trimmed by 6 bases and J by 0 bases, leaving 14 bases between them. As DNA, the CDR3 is TGTGCCAGCAGGAAAGAGGCTCCCCACCAAGAGACCCAGTACTTC. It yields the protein CASRKEAPHQETQYF.

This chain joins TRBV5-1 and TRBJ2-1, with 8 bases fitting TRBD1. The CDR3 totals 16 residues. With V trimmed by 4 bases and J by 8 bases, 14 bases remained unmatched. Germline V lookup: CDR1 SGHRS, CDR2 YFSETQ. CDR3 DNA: TGCGCCAGCAGCCCGGCCGTTGGGACAGGTAACCATGAGCAGTTCTTC. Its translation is CASSPAVGTGNHEQFF.

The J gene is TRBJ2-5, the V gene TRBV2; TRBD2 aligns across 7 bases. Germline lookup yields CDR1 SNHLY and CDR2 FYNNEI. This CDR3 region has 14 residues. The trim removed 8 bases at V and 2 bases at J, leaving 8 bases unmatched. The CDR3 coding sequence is TGTGCCAGCCAACTAGCGCGTCTTCAAGAGACCCAGTACTTC. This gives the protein CASQLARLQETQYF. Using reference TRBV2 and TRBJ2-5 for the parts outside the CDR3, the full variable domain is EPEVTQTPSHQVTQMGQEVILRCVPISNHLYFYWYRQILGQKVEFLVSFYNNEISEKSEIFDDQFSVERPDGSNFTLKIRSTKLEDSAMYFCASQLARLQETQYFGPGTRLLVL.

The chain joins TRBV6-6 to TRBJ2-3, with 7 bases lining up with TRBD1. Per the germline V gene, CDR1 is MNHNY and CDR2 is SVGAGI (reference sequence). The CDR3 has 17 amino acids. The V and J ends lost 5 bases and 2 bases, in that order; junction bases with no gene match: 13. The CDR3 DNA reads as TGTGCCAGCAGTAAAATCGGACAGGTGGCCCCCACAGATACGCAGTATTTT. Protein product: CASSKIGQVAPTDTQYF.